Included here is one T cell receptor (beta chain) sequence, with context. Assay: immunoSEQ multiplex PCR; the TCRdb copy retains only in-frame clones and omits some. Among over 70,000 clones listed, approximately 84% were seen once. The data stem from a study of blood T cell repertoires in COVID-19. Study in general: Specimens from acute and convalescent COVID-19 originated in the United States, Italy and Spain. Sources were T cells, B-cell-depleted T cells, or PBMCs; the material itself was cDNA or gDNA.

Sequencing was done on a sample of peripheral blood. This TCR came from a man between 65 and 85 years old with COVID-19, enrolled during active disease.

In nucleotides, the CDR3 is TGTGCCAGCAGGGGGACTAGCGGGAGAAGGACCGGGGAGCTGTTTTTT. This translates into CASRGTSGRRTGELFF. The rearrangement links TRBV3-1 (or the pseudogene TRBV3-2) to TRBJ2-2; 14 bases align to TRBD2. The CDR3 covers 16 residues. V was pared by 6 bases and J by 5 bases, with 5 bases of the junction left unmatched. CDR1 and CDR2 from the germline V gene are LGHDT and YNNKEL (reference sequence).